The source of this T cell receptor beta chain is a study of human T cells and chemical hapten exposure. Time point given: healthy volunteer bleed at 6 weeks. Whole blood that had not been fractionated was the source of extracted total RNA. Study conclusions and caveats: TCRs exceeding 1 in 1000 frequency stayed unchanged with DPC sensitization.

As concerns this clonotype: Its specificity is unknown.

V lost 2 bases and J lost 2; bases outside the gene matches: 10. CDR1 is KGHDR and CDR2 is SFDVKD in the germline V gene. This CDR3 region has 18 residues. It was the library that attached unique molecular identifiers to individual cDNA molecules. Authors' methods: Sampled TCR counts reached a median of approximately 94,000 per sample, with values ranging from 23,224 to 690,600. TCRdb re-derived calls from the RACE reads in MiXCR, one entry per CDR3 protein. The V and J calls here are based on TCRdb, not the publication. Of roughly 43,000 distinct CDR3 sequences listed, 3.7% were seen once; the top ten hold approximately 5%.

This receptor was obtained from a human donor in good health. Some clones in this sample may be carry-over from other donors' samples. V gene TRBV24-1 combines with J gene TRBJ1-2; 10 nucleotides align to TRBD1. Sequenced material: whole blood. The CDR3 loop is CATSDSRQGAIGNYGYTF. CDR3 nucleotide sequence: TGTGCCACCAGTGATTCGAGACAGGGGGCCATTGGGAACTATGGCTACACCTTC.